These 9 T cell receptor beta chains originate from one sample sequenced in a study of cytotoxic CD8 clonotypes in ibrutinib-treated CLL. The table came from immunoSEQ multiplex PCR; TCRdb's copy has only in-frame clones and leaves some out. There are about 300,000 clones in the sample; roughly three quarters occur only once, and roughly 5.7% lies in the top ten. The sequencing used PBMCs, collected at disease progression, from a patient treated with ibrutinib. The receptors come from a human donor with chronic lymphocytic leukemia.

The chain links TRBV10-2 to TRBJ1-1; possible D gene TRBD1, 5 bases. The germline V gene encodes CDR1 WSHSY and CDR2 SAAADI. V was clipped by 6 bases and J by 11 bases, with 13 bases between them. The CDR3 extends over 11 amino acids. The CDR3 sequence: CASRQNKGAFF. The CDR3 DNA reads as TGCGCCAGCAGGCAAAATAAGGGGGCTTTCTTT.

The rearrangement links TRBV15 to TRBJ2-7; unclear D gene. The CDR3 totals 14 residues. The germline V gene has CDR1 LNHNV and CDR2 YYDKDF (reference sequence). V dropped 0 bases and J dropped 1 base, with 7 bases sitting between them. DNA for the CDR3: TGTGCCACCAGCAGAGATTTCGGGTCCTACGAGCAGTACTTC. This translates into CATSRDFGSYEQYF.

This chain links TRBV19 with TRBJ2-5; D possibly uses TRBD1 or TRBD2 (6 bases each). Trimming removed 3 bases from V and 4 bases from J, with 12 bases in between. CDR3 length: 14 amino acids. Germline values: CDR1 LNHDA, CDR2 SQIVND (reference sequence). In DNA, the CDR3 is TGTGCCAGTAGTATGATCGAGGGGGGAGAGACCCAGTACTTC. This encodes CASSMIEGGETQYF.

J is TRBJ2-2 and V is TRBV6-5; the match to TRBD1 covers 7 bases. From germline, CDR1 is MNHEY and CDR2 SVGAGI. The CDR3 runs to 15 residues. With V trimmed by 8 bases and J by 0 bases, 6 bases remained unmatched. CDR3 in amino acids: CASHQGTANTGELFF. In DNA form, the CDR3 reads TGTGCCAGCCATCAAGGGACAGCGAACACCGGGGAGCTGTTTTTT.

This chain links TRBV10-1 with TRBJ2-3; D possibly corresponds to TRBD2 (6 bases). Germline V CDR1 and CDR2: WNHNN, SYGVQD (reference sequence). The CDR3 contains 14 residues. V shed 9 bases and J shed 0 bases, with 13 bases lying between them. CDR3 region: CARSSGTSTDTQYF. The CDR3, as DNA: TGCGCCAGGAGTAGCGGAACTAGCACAGATACGCAGTATTTT.

J is TRBJ1-2 and V is TRBV6-5; D gene uncertain. This CDR3 region has 12 residues. Germline V gene sequence: CDR1 MNHEY, CDR2 SVGAGI. The V end lost 8 bases, the J end lost 10 bases, and 17 bases lay between the germline ends. CDR3: CASSKADGFYTF. The CDR3 DNA follows: TGTGCCAGCTCGAAGGCGGATGGCTTCTACACCTTC.

The rearrangement links TRBV5-1 to TRBJ1-6; TRBD1 might be the D (5 bases). V lost 3 bases to trimming and J lost 0 bases, with 10 bases between them. CDR1 is SGHRS, CDR2 YFSETQ, per germline. This CDR3 region has 16 residues. CDR3 sequence: CASSSRQSSYNSPLHF. The CDR3 nucleotides are TGCGCCAGCAGCTCAAGACAGAGCTCCTATAATTCACCCCTCCACTTT.

The chain carries TRBV27 and TRBJ2-2, with D maybe TRBD1 (6 bases). The V gene lost 0 bases and the J gene lost 6 bases, with 17 bases spanning the gap. From germline, CDR1 is MNHEY and CDR2 SMNVEV (reference sequence). The CDR3 contains 17 residues. For the CDR3, the DNA is TGTGCCAGCAGTTTATCCCTCGGCAGGGGTTTGTCCGGGGAGCTGTTTTTT. This gives the protein CASSLSLGRGLSGELFF.

V is TRBV5-1 and J is TRBJ1-2, with a tentative D call TRBD1 (5 bases). V lost 4 bases and J 2 bases, leaving 9 bases between the germline ends. Looked up from germline, CDR1 is SGHRS and CDR2 is YFSETQ. This CDR3 comprises 13 residues. The CDR3, as DNA: TGCGCCAGCAGCGAAGCAGGGAACTATGGCTACACCTTC. The encoded protein is CASSEAGNYGYTF.